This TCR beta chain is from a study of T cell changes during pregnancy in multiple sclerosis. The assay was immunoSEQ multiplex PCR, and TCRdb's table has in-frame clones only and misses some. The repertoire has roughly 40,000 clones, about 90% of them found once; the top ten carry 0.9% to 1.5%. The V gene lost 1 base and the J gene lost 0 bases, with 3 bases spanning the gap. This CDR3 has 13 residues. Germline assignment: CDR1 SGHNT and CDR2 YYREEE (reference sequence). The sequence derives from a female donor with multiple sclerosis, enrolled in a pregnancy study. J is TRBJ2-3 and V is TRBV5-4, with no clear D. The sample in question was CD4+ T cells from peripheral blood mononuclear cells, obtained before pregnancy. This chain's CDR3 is CASSLLSTDTQYF. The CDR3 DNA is TGTGCCAGCAGCTTGCTGAGCACAGATACGCAGTATTTT.